A selection of T cell receptor beta chains follows, all from one sample in a study of T cells in localized non-small cell lung cancer. Some clones are missing from TCRdb's copy, which holds only in-frame ones; the method was immunoSEQ multiplex PCR. The profile shows roughly 35,000 clones, 70% to 90% of them singletons. Source: peripheral blood, taken before any cancer treatment. The receptors here all came from a woman aged 35-70 years with stage I lung adenocarcinoma. Each CDR3 is given with its conserved first and last residue. D genes are given only for firm matches. Some rows have no size entry. The others give once, few or many, or a class for an expanded clone.

>TRBV19|.|TRBJ2-1|.
TGTGCCAGTAGTACTAATCCAACCTCAAATGAGCAGTTCTTC
CASSTNPTSNEQFF
>TRBV5-4|once|TRBJ1-1|TRBD1
TGTGCCAGCAGCTTGTCAGGGGGCTGGAACACTGAAGCTTTCTTT
CASSLSGGWNTEAFF
>TRBV6-1|few|TRBJ2-3|.
TGTGCCAGCAGTGAAGCGATTTCGGGTGGCAGGAAAACAGATACGCAGTATTTT
CASSEAISGGRKTDTQYF
>TRBV7-9|.|TRBJ1-3|.
TGTGCCAGCAGCCAAAACTCTGGAAACACCATATATTTT
CASSQNSGNTIYF
>TRBV6-5|few|TRBJ2-3|.
TGTGCCAGCAGTGGGGGGGGGCTCGGAGATACGCAGTATTTT
CASSGGGLGDTQYF
>TRBV7-9|.|TRBJ1-6|TRBD1
TGTGCCAGCAGCCCCGACAGGGCTTATTCACCCCTCCACTTT
CASSPDRAYSPLHF
>TRBV4-2|.|TRBJ1-5|.
TGTGCCAGCAGCCAAGGAATCAAGGGGGGACAGCCCCAGCATTTT
CASSQGIKGGQPQHF
>TRBV5-4|.|TRBJ1-2|TRBD1
TGTGCCAGCAGCCTCCCCCCGGACAGGGGGGATGGCTACACCTTC
CASSLPPDRGDGYTF
>TRBV28|.|TRBJ2-2|TRBD2
TGTGCCACCTACCGCGGGGGAAGTACCGGGGAGCTGTTTTTT
CATYRGGSTGELFF
>TRBV30|.|TRBJ2-3|TRBD2
TGTGCCTGGAGGCGGGGGGGCGACACAGATACGCAGTATTTT
CAWRRGGDTDTQYF
>TRBV7-2|.|TRBJ2-1|.
TGTGCCAGCAGCTTAGCGGGGAACAATGAGCAGTTCTTC
CASSLAGNNEQFF
>TRBV2|few|TRBJ2-5|.
TGTGCCAGCAGGAAAAATCCTTCGGGGACTGAGACCCAGTACTTC
CASRKNPSGTETQYF
>TRBV7-8|.|TRBJ1-4|TRBD1
TGTGCCAGCAGCTCAACCGGGACAGGGGTCCCTTCTTTGTTTTTT
CASSSTGTGVPSLFF
>TRBV5-1|.|TRBJ1-2|.
TGCGCCAGCAGCTTGGGGCAAGGGGCTTTTGACGGCTACACCTTC
CASSLGQGAFDGYTF
>TRBV19|.|TRBJ2-3|TRBD2
TGTGCCAGTAGTCCCAACTCCCCTAGCGGGGGGGCCGAAAAGACGCAGTATTTT
CASSPNSPSGGAEKTQYF
>TRBV10-3|.|TRBJ1-2|.
TGTGCCATCAGTGAGTCGGGGGAGAACTATGGCTACACCTTC
CAISESGENYGYTF
>TRBV6-5|few|TRBJ1-2|.
TGTGCCAGCAGTAAAGGACAGTTTAACTATGGCTACACCTTC
CASSKGQFNYGYTF
>TRBV18|.|TRBJ1-1|.
TGTGCCAGCTCACCAGGACTACTGAACACTGAAGCTTTCTTT
CASSPGLLNTEAFF
>TRBV4-2|.|TRBJ2-6|.
TGTGCCAGCAGCCAAACCGCCGGGACTGGAGACTCTGGGGCCAACGTCCTGACTTTC
CASSQTAGTGDSGANVLTF
>TRBV2|.|TRBJ1-1|.
TGTGCCAGCAGTGGATTCGAGAACACTGAAGCTTTCTTT
CASSGFENTEAFF
>TRBV30|.|TRBJ2-2|.
TGTGCCTGGGGAGTCGGCGGGGCGAACACCGGGGAGCTGTTTTTT
CAWGVGGANTGELFF
>TRBV28|.|TRBJ1-5|.
TGTGCCAGCACCATGGGCGGGAGTCCGCTGAATCAGCCCCAGCATTTT
CASTMGGSPLNQPQHF
>TRBV7-2|.|TRBJ2-7|.
TGTGCCAGCAGCCCCACATTTAATTCCGAGCAGTACTTC
CASSPTFNSEQYF
>TRBV7-9|.|TRBJ2-7|TRBD1
TGTGCCAGCAGCTTTTCGGGACAGGGGGCTGGGGAGCAGTACTTC
CASSFSGQGAGEQYF
>TRBV7-2|.|TRBJ2-7|TRBD1
TGTGCCAGCAGACACGGCAGGGGGAACTACGAGCAGTACTTC
CASRHGRGNYEQYF
>TRBV5-8|.|TRBJ1-1|.
TGTGCCAGCAGCCACTGGACAGAGGGAATGAACACTGAAGCTTTCTTT
CASSHWTEGMNTEAFF
>TRBV7-9|.|TRBJ2-5|.
TGTGCCAGCAGCCCGGGATGGGGTGTGGTGGTAGAGACCCAGTACTTC
CASSPGWGVVVETQYF
>TRBV29-1|once|TRBJ1-2|.
TGCAGCGTTGACAGGGCCGCATCTTACTATGGCTACACCTTC
CSVDRAASYYGYTF
>TRBV27|.|TRBJ1-1|.
TGTGCCAGCAGTTTATCCCCGACAGGCGTCGCTGAAGCTTTCTTT
CASSLSPTGVAEAFF
>TRBV28|.|TRBJ2-1|.
TGTGCCAGCAGGGGGTCGGAGGGCTATGAGCAGTTCTTC
CASRGSEGYEQFF
>TRBV11-2|.|TRBJ1-2|TRBD1
TGTGCCAGCAGTCACACAGGGGACTATGGCTACACCTTC
CASSHTGDYGYTF
>TRBV5-1|.|TRBJ2-3|TRBD1
TGCGCCAGCGGAGGACAGGGGGCGGGCACAGATACGCAGTATTTT
CASGGQGAGTDTQYF
>TRBV6-5|.|TRBJ2-3|TRBD2
TGTGCCAGCACCCTTAGCGGGGGAAGCACAGATACGCAGTATTTT
CASTLSGGSTDTQYF
>TRBV7-9|.|TRBJ1-1|.
TGTGCCAGCAGCCCCGTTGGTGACACTGGAGCTTTCTTT
CASSPVGDTGAFF
>TRBV9|once|TRBJ1-1|.
TGTGCCAGCAGCGTAGCAGTCTGGGGAGAAGCTTTCTTT
CASSVAVWGEAFF
>TRBV13|few|TRBJ1-4|TRBD1
TGTGCCAGCAGCTACAGGGGGCCGACAACTAATGAAAAACTGTTTTTT
CASSYRGPTTNEKLFF
>TRBV29-1|.|TRBJ2-3|.
TGCAGCGTTGGCCTAGTCGACGATACGCAGTATTTT
CSVGLVDDTQYF
>TRBV4-1|.|TRBJ1-1|.
TGCGCCAGCAGCCATCTTGTCCCGGCCACTGAAGCTTTCTTT
CASSHLVPATEAFF
>TRBV5-4|.|TRBJ1-2|.
TGTGCCAGCAGGACCGACACATTCTATGGCTACACCTTC
CASRTDTFYGYTF
>TRBV2|few|TRBJ1-2|.
TGTGCCAGCAAGAGGTCAGGGGACCCGCGGCCCTCCTTC
CASKRSGDPRPSF
>TRBV7-2|.|TRBJ1-1|.
TGTGCCAGCAGCCTTGGTCTGGGGGACACTGAAGCTTTCTTT
CASSLGLGDTEAFF
>TRBV4-1|.|TRBJ1-1|.
TGCGCCAGCAGCCGAAGACTTACAGAGGGTTCGGGCGCTGAAGCTTTCTTT
CASSRRLTEGSGAEAFF
>TRBV4-2|.|TRBJ2-7|.
TGTGCCAGCAGCCCGACTGGGGGGGGGCGTATTTCCGAGCAGTACTTC
CASSPTGGGRISEQYF
>TRBV5-1|.|TRBJ2-3|.
TGCGCCAGCAGCTTGGCTCTGGGGGGGCCTGCAGATACGCAGTATTTT
CASSLALGGPADTQYF
>TRBV7-2|.|TRBJ2-1|.
TGTGCCAGCAGCCCACTCCCGGGACAAACTAACAATGAGCAGTTCTTC
CASSPLPGQTNNEQFF
>TRBV28|.|TRBJ1-2|.
TGTGCCAGCAGTTTAGCCCTGGAGGGGAATAACTATGGCTACACCTTC
CASSLALEGNNYGYTF